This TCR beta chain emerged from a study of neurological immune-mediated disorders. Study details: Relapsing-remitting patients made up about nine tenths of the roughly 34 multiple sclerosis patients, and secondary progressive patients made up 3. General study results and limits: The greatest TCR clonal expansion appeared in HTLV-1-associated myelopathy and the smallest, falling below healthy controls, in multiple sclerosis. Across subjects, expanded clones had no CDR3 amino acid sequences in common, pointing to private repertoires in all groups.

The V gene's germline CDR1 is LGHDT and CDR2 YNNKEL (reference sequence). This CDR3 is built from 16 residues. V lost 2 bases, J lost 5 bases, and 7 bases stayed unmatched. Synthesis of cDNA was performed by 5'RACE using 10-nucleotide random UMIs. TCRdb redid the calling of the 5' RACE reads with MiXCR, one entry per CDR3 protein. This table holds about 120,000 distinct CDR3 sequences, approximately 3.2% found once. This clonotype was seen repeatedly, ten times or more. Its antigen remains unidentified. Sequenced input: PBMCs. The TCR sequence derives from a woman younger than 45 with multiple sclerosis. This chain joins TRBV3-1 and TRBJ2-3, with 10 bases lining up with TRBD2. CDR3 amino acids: CASSQTLAGARDTQYF. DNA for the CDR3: TGTGCCAGCAGCCAAACCCTAGCGGGAGCCAGAGATACGCAGTATTTT.